This TCR beta chain comes out of a study of T cells after yellow fever vaccination. In its sample, this clonotype was seen a few times. One entry per CDR3 protein, called by TCRdb with MiXCR from the 5' RACE reads. Of under 550,000 distinct CDR3 sequences in the sample, 21% are singletons; the top ten hold about 15%. This CDR3 region has 12 residues. Germline lookup yields CDR1 MNHEY and CDR2 SMNVEV (reference sequence). The V end was cut by 5 bases, the J end by 9 bases, with 8 bases between. This chain uses TRBV27 with TRBJ1-6; possibly TRBD1 for D (5 bases). This clonotype originated in a man younger than 30 who received the YFV17D yellow fever vaccine. The source was PBMCs, collected approximately 22 days after the first yellow fever vaccination. CDR3 amino acids: CASSDSGSPLHF. The CDR3 DNA follows: TGTGCCAGCAGTGACAGTGGTTCACCCCTCCACTTT.